These 23 T cell receptor beta chains were sequenced from one sample in a study of blood T cell repertoires in COVID-19 (dated by TCRdb to 2019 to 2021). Receptor amplification or capture employed the immunoSEQ multiplex PCR assay. TCRdb stores this immuneACCESS table with in-frame sequences only. Part of the clones is absent; in the studies checked, under half of the shortfall reflects unresolved V genes, and no reason is known for the rest. For this sample there are fewer than 60,000 clones; approximately 84% appear just once. The ten biggest clones cover about 10% of the sample. The sample taken for sequencing was peripheral blood. Receptors originate from a man aged 60 to 69 with acute or convalescent COVID-19.

This rearrangement joins TRBV27 to TRBJ1-1; D is perhaps TRBD1 (5 bases). The CDR3 is 13 residues long. Trimming stripped 0 bases from V and 6 bases from J, with 8 bases between. Per germline, CDR1 MNHEY and CDR2 SMNVEV (reference sequence). The CDR3 here is CASSLSQGAEAFF. CDR3 DNA: TGTGCCAGCAGTTTATCTCAGGGTGCTGAAGCTTTCTTT.

The rearrangement uses TRBV24-1 and TRBJ2-1, with 16 positions matching TRBD2. V dropped 2 bases and J dropped 8; count of bases not matched to a gene: 8. Germline assignment: CDR1 KGHDR and CDR2 SFDVKD. The CDR3 is made up of 18 amino acids. The CDR3 DNA reads TGTGCCACCAGTGATTCCGGGACTAGCGGGGGGGCAAAGGATGAGCAGTTCTTC. Protein product: CATSDSGTSGGAKDEQFF.

The chain carries TRBV29-1 and TRBJ2-3, with D possibly matching TRBD1 (5 bases). The CDR3 consists of 13 residues. Deletions cut 4 bases from V and 3 bases from J, with 11 bases between. The germline V gene encodes CDR1 SQVTM and CDR2 ANQGSEA. The CDR3 is CSVGQGQTDTQYF. The CDR3 DNA reads as TGCAGCGTTGGGCAGGGCCAGACAGATACGCAGTATTTT.

V usage is TRBV7-8 and J usage is TRBJ1-1; possibly TRBD1 for D (6 bases). The CDR3 covers 15 residues. The V gene's germline CDR1 is SGHVS and CDR2 FQNEAQ. Deletions cut 4 bases from V and 1 base from J, with 13 bases between. The CDR3: CASSSQQGANTEAFF. The CDR3 DNA reads as TGTGCCAGCAGCTCTCAACAGGGCGCGAACACTGAAGCTTTCTTT. Drawing the rest from reference TRBV7-8 and TRBJ1-1, the complete variable domain is GAGVSQSPRYKVAKRGQDVALRCDPISGHVSLFWYQQALGQGPEFLTYFQNEAQLDKSGLPSDRFFAERPEGSVSTLKIQRTQQEDSAVYLCASSSQQGANTEAFFGQGTRLTVV.

The CDR3 region is CASTPRVFSGYTF. For the CDR3, the DNA is TGTGCCAGCACCCCCAGGGTTTTTAGTGGCTACACCTTC. This chain connects TRBV19 to TRBJ1-2; a possible D gene is TRBD1 (5 bases). The CDR3 consists of 13 residues. The germline CDR1 and CDR2 sequences are LNHDA and SQIVND (reference sequence). V gave up 9 bases and J gave up 7 bases, with 18 bases separating them.

The chain couples TRBV2 to TRBJ2-5; possibly TRBD1 for D (5 bases). With 4 bases removed from V and 2 bases from J, the gap between germline ends came to 8 bases. This CDR3 spans 13 amino acids. In germline, CDR1 is SNHLY, CDR2 FYNNEI. CDR3 nucleotide sequence: TGTGCCAGCAGTGGGACAAATCAAGAGACCCAGTACTTC. As protein: CASSGTNQETQYF.

This clone has a handful of counts. This chain uses TRBV6-6 with TRBJ1-3; TRBD1 is a possible D gene (6 bases). This CDR3 is built from 14 residues. Germline assignment: CDR1 MNHNY and CDR2 SVGAGI (reference sequence). The V end lost 7 bases, the J end lost 0 bases, and 10 bases lay between the germline ends. CDR3 nucleotide sequence: TGTGCCAGCACCATACAGGGCTCTGGAAACACCATATATTTT. Translation: CASTIQGSGNTIYF.

This rearrangement joins TRBV4-1 to TRBJ1-1; D not resolved. This CDR3 has 16 amino acids. CDR1 and CDR2 from the germline V gene are MGHRA and YSYEKL. Trimming shortened V by 1 base and J by 4 bases, and 16 bases separated the two germline ends. CDR3 bases: TGCGCCAGCAGCCAAGTACTGAAGGCGGATAGCACTGAAGCTTTCTTT. Its protein product is CASSQVLKADSTEAFF.

The chain couples TRBV29-1 to TRBJ1-2; the match to TRBD1 covers 9 bases. Trimming took 4 bases from V and 8 from J; bases not matched to a gene: 5. Germline V CDR1 and CDR2: SQVTM, ANQGSEA. CDR3 length equals 12 residues. CDR3 protein: CSVATGGRGYTF. The CDR3 DNA is TGCAGCGTTGCCACAGGGGGCCGGGGCTACACCTTC. The whole variable domain, filled in from reference TRBV29-1 and TRBJ1-2, reads SAVISQKPSRDICQRGTSLTIQCQVDSQVTMMFWYRQQPGQSLTLIATANQGSEATYESGFVIDKFPISRPNLTFSTLTVSNMSPEDSSIYLCSVATGGRGYTFGSGTRLTVV.

The V and J genes are TRBV6-5 and TRBJ2-4; D is unclear. Trimming removed 6 bases from V and 0 bases from J, with 6 bases in between. This CDR3 region has 13 residues. Germline lookup yields CDR1 MNHEY and CDR2 SVGAGI. The CDR3 region has the DNA TGTGCCAGCAGACTAACAGCCAAAAACATTCAGTACTTC. Protein sequence: CASRLTAKNIQYF.

This clone was recorded a few times. V and J are TRBV7-3 and TRBJ2-2, with D unclear. The germline gives CDR1 SGHTA, CDR2 FQGTGA. The CDR3 totals 13 residues. The V gene lost 1 base and the J gene lost 7 bases, with 7 bases spanning the gap. The CDR3 is CASSLMARGELFF. In nucleotides, the CDR3 is TGTGCCAGCAGCTTAATGGCCCGCGGGGAGCTGTTTTTT.

The chain combines TRBV6-1 with TRBJ1-5, with 8 bases fitting TRBD1. The CDR3 consists of 19 residues. The germline gives CDR1 MNHNS, CDR2 SASEGT. With V trimmed by 4 bases and J by 6 bases, 20 bases remained unmatched. The DNA of the CDR3 is TGTGCCAGCAGTGTCCACGGGACAGGAGGTTTTGAGGGGGGTCAGCCCCAGCATTTT. Its translation is CASSVHGTGGFEGGQPQHF.

This chain links TRBV2 with TRBJ2-3, with 8 bases aligning to TRBD2. V lost 6 bases and J lost 5; bases outside the gene matches: 13. The CDR3 extends over 16 amino acids. Germline V gives CDR1 SNHLY, CDR2 FYNNEI. In nucleotides, the CDR3 is TGTGCCAGCAGGACAGCAGGCGGGGGGTCTGGAGATACGCAGTATTTT. It codes for CASRTAGGGSGDTQYF.

This sequence joins TRBV10-3 and TRBJ2-5, with 11 bases matching TRBD2. This CDR3 contains 15 residues. CDR1 and CDR2 from the germline V gene are ENHRY and SYGVKD. J gave up 2 bases and V 3 bases, and 2 bases lay outside the gene matches. This CDR3 reads CAISDSSGGQETQYF. The CDR3 bases are TGTGCCATCAGTGATTCTAGCGGGGGGCAAGAGACCCAGTACTTC.

The V and J genes are TRBV29-1 and TRBJ2-2, with TRBD1 matching 7 bases. The CDR3 spans 15 residues. Per germline, CDR1 SQVTM and CDR2 ANQGSEA. The V and J ends lost 6 bases and 3 bases, in that order; junction bases with no gene match: 10. In nucleotides, the CDR3 is TGCAGCGTATATACCGGGACAGCCTACACCGGGGAGCTGTTTTTT. Protein: CSVYTGTAYTGELFF.

The rearrangement joins TRBV5-1 to TRBJ2-3; 8 nucleotides line up with TRBD1. Germline values: CDR1 SGHRS, CDR2 YFSETQ. The CDR3 has 14 residues. V was clipped by 7 bases and J by 4 bases; unmatched bases: 8. The CDR3 DNA reads as TGCGCCAGCGCCCTTTCGGACAGGGCAGATACGCAGTATTTT. This translates into CASALSDRADTQYF.

This chain joins TRBV5-6 and TRBJ1-1, with TRBD1 as a possible D gene (5 bases). V lost 0 bases, J lost 6 bases, and 12 bases lay in between. This CDR3 comprises 14 residues. The V gene's germline CDR1 is SGHDT and CDR2 YYEEEE. This CDR3 is CASSLVGGWAEAFF. The CDR3 nucleotides are TGTGCCAGCAGCTTGGTCGGGGGTTGGGCTGAAGCTTTCTTT.

The V and J genes are TRBV24-1 and TRBJ1-2, with 9 positions matching TRBD1. The CDR3 length is 13 residues. The V gene's germline CDR1 is KGHDR and CDR2 SFDVKD. The J segment lost 8 bases and the V segment lost 2 bases, leaving 2 bases of the junction unmatched. CDR3 region: CATSDSGQGGYTF. CDR3 DNA sequence: TGTGCCACCAGTGATTCGGGACAGGGAGGCTACACCTTC.

This clone was recorded a few times. The chain carries TRBV18 and TRBJ1-4; D remains unclear. This CDR3 comprises 12 residues. In germline, CDR1 is KGHSH, CDR2 LQKENI. Trimming removed 2 bases at V and 7 bases at J, with 5 bases between. DNA of the CDR3: TGTGCCAGCTCACCAACAGCTGAAAAACTGTTTTTT. Residues: CASSPTAEKLFF.

The rearrangement uses TRBV7-4 and TRBJ2-7, with 12 bases identical to TRBD2. Germline CDR1 is SGHVT and CDR2 is SQSDAQ. The V and J ends lost 1 base and 2 bases, in that order; junction bases with no gene match: 12. The CDR3 consists of 19 residues. The CDR3, as DNA: TGTGCCAGCAGCTTAGAAAGGCGGCTAGCGGGGGGGGATCCCTACGAGCAGTACTTC. Protein product: CASSLERRLAGGDPYEQYF.

The chain carries TRBV11-2 and TRBJ1-6; possible D gene TRBD1, 6 bases. The V and J ends lost 5 bases and 7 bases respectively, with 12 bases between them. The CDR3 has 14 residues. In germline, CDR1 is SGHAT, CDR2 FQNNGV. The chain's CDR3 is CASSEQGRNSPLHF. CDR3 in DNA: TGTGCCAGCAGCGAACAGGGAAGGAATTCACCCCTCCACTTT.

This chain links TRBV11-3 with TRBJ2-2, with D possibly TRBD2 on 6 matching bases. The CDR3 runs 17 residues. From germline, CDR1 is SGHNT and CDR2 YENEEA. Deletions cut 4 bases from V and 0 bases from J, with 15 bases between. CDR3 DNA: TGTGCCAGCAGCTATGGCGGGGAGACAACGAACACCGGGGAGCTGTTTTTT. Protein sequence: CASSYGGETTNTGELFF.

The chain links TRBV18 to TRBJ2-7; 10 bases match TRBD2. The CDR3 loop spans 20 amino acids. V was pared by 3 bases and J by 0 bases, with 17 bases of the junction left unmatched. In germline, CDR1 is KGHSH, CDR2 LQKENI. Here the CDR3 reads CASSPTRGLAGAPSSYEQYF. The DNA of the CDR3 is TGTGCCAGCTCACCCACCCGGGGGCTAGCGGGGGCTCCAAGCTCCTACGAGCAGTACTTC. Drawing the rest from reference TRBV18 and TRBJ2-7, the complete variable domain is NAGVMQNPRHLVRRRGQEARLRCSPMKGHSHVYWYRQLPEEGLKFMVYLQKENIIDESGMPKERFSAEFPKEGPSILRIQQVVRGDSAAYFCASSPTRGLAGAPSSYEQYFGPGTRLTVT.